The rows below give T cell receptor beta chains drawn from one sample of a study of blood T cell repertoires in COVID-19. TCRdb's copy holds only in-frame clones and misses some; the assay was immunoSEQ multiplex PCR. The sample carries some 420,000 clones, roughly nine tenths recorded once. Sequencing input: PBMCs or T cells enriched from blood (not recorded which). Every receptor here comes from a man younger than 45 who had recovered from COVID-19. Each CDR3 is given with its conserved first and last residue. Fields, in order: J gene, V gene, D gene, clone size, CDR3 protein, CDR3 DNA. A D gene is named only where the DNA matches it firmly. Size tells how often a clone was seen (once, few, many) or the class of an expanded clone, and some rows leave it out.

TRBJ2-5 | TRBV12-3/TRBV12-4 | NA | NA | CASSFMETQYF | TGTGCCAGCAGTTTCATGGAGACCCAGTACTTC
TRBJ1-2 | TRBV6-5 | TRBD1 | NA | CASSSDRAGGYTF | TGTGCCAGCAGTTCTGACAGGGCAGGAGGCTACACCTTC
TRBJ2-7 | TRBV6-5 | TRBD1 | few | CASSSNRGRYEQYF | TGTGCCAGCAGTTCAAACAGGGGGCGTTACGAGCAGTACTTC
TRBJ1-4 | TRBV9 | TRBD1 | NA | CASSIRQGRGEKLFF | TGTGCCAGCAGCATCAGACAGGGTAGGGGGGAAAAACTGTTTTTT
TRBJ1-2 | TRBV11-2 | NA | NA | CASSLDTRRGYTF | TGTGCCAGCAGCTTAGATACGAGGCGAGGCTACACCTTC
TRBJ1-1 | TRBV12-3/TRBV12-4 | NA | NA | CASSRQMNTEAFF | TGTGCCAGCAGCCGACAGATGAACACTGAAGCTTTCTTT
TRBJ2-3 | TRBV13 | TRBD2 | NA | CASSPHPSGSLDTQYF | TGTGCCAGCAGCCCTCATCCTAGCGGGAGCTTGGATACGCAGTATTTT
TRBJ2-7 | TRBV5-6 | NA | NA | CASSLWERIYEQYF | TGTGCCAGCAGCTTGTGGGAGAGGATATACGAGCAGTACTTC
TRBJ2-2 | TRBV29-1 | NA | once | CSVVWEKTPGELFF | TGCAGCGTTGTCTGGGAGAAGACGCCCGGGGAGCTGTTTTTT
TRBJ2-4 | TRBV9 | TRBD2 | NA | CASSVAVGLAQNIQYF | TGTGCCAGCAGCGTAGCTGTAGGACTAGCGCAAAACATTCAGTACTTC
TRBJ1-2 | TRBV28 | TRBD1 | NA | CASSTEDRPAYGYTF | TGTGCCAGCAGTACAGAGGACAGGCCCGCTTATGGCTACACCTTC
TRBJ2-7 | TRBV29-1 | NA | NA | CSVEGSEDSLNYEQYF | TGCAGCGTTGAAGGTAGTGAGGACAGTCTCAACTACGAGCAGTACTTC
TRBJ1-1 | TRBV18 | NA | NA | CASSPNFQENTEAFF | TGTGCCAGCTCACCGAACTTTCAGGAGAACACTGAAGCTTTCTTT
TRBJ1-4 | TRBV9 | NA | NA | CASSLHLGENEKLFF | TGTGCCAGCAGCCTGCACCTCGGGGAGAATGAAAAACTGTTTTTT
TRBJ2-7 | TRBV28 | TRBD2 | NA | CASSFRREYPPEQYF | TGTGCCAGCAGTTTTCGGCGGGAGTATCCACCCGAGCAGTACTTC
TRBJ2-3 | TRBV4-2 | TRBD2 | NA | CASSQPAGDTDTQYF | TGTGCCAGCAGCCAACCAGCGGGAGACACAGATACGCAGTATTTT
TRBJ1-2 | TRBV4-2 | TRBD1 | NA | CASSHMTGSYTF | TGTGCCAGCAGCCACATGACAGGGAGCTACACCTTC
TRBJ2-3 | TRBV9 | NA | NA | CASSFSGRTDTQYF | TGTGCCAGCAGCTTTAGCGGCCGCACAGATACGCAGTATTTT
TRBJ1-1 | TRBV19 | TRBD1 | NA | CASSSTGVAEAFF | TGTGCCAGTAGTAGTACAGGGGTGGCTGAAGCTTTCTTT
TRBJ2-3 | TRBV5-4 | TRBD1 | NA | CASSVGTGSTDTQYF | TGTGCCAGCAGCGTAGGGACAGGCAGCACAGATACGCAGTATTTT
TRBJ2-7 | TRBV12-3/TRBV12-4 | TRBD1 | NA | CASSRDRGSEQYF | TGTGCCAGCAGCCGGGACAGGGGTTCCGAGCAGTACTTC
TRBJ2-3 | TRBV18 | TRBD2 | NA | CASSFDSGTRDTQYF | TGTGCCAGCTCGTTTGATAGCGGGACAAGAGATACGCAGTATTTT